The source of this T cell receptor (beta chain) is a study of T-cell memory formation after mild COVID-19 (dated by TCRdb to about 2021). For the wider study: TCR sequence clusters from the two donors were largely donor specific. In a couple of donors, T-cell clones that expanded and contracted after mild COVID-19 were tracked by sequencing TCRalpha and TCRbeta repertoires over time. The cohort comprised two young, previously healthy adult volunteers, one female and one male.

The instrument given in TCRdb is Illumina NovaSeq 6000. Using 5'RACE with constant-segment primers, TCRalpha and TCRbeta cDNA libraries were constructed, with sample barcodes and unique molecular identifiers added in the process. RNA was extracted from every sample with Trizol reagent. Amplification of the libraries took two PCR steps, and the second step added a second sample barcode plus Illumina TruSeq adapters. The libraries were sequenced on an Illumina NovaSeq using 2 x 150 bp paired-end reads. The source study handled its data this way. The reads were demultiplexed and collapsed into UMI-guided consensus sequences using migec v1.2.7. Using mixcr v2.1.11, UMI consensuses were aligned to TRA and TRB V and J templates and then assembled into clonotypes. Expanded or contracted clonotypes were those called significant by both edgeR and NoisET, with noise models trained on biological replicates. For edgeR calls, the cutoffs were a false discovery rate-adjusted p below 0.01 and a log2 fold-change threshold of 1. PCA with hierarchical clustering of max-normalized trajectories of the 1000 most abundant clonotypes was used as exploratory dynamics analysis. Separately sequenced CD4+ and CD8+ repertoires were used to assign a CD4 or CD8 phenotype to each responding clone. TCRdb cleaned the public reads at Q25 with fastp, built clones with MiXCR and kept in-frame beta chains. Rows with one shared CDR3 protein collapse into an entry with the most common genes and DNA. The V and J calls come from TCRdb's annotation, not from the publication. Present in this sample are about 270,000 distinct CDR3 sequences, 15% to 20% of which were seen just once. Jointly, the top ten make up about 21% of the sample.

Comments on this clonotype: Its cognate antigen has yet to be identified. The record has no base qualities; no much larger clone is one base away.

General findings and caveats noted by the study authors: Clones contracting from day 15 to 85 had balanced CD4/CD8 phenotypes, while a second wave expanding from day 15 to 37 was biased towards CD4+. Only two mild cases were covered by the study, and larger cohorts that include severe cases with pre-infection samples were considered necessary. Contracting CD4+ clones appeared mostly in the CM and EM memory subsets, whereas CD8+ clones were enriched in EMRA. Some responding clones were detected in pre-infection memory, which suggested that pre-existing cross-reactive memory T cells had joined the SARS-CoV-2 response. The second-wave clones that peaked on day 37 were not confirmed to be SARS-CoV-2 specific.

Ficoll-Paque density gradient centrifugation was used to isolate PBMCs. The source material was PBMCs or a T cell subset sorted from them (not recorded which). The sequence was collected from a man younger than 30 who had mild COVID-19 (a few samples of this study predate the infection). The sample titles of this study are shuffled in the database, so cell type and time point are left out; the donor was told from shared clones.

The sequence in DNA is TGTGCCAGCAGCTTATCCCTGACACCCTACAATGAGCAGTTCTTC. Its translation is CASSLSLTPYNEQFF. This receptor chain uses TRBV7-2 and TRBJ2-1, with an unclear D gene assignment. CDR1 and CDR2 are read off the germline V gene as SGHTA and FQGNSA. V is pared back by 2 bases and J by 2 bases, with 10 bases lying between the germline termini. Including cysteine and phenylalanine, the CDR3 has 15 amino acids. Only the CDR3 portion is preserved as DNA: 45 bases, with reading frame beginning at the first base.